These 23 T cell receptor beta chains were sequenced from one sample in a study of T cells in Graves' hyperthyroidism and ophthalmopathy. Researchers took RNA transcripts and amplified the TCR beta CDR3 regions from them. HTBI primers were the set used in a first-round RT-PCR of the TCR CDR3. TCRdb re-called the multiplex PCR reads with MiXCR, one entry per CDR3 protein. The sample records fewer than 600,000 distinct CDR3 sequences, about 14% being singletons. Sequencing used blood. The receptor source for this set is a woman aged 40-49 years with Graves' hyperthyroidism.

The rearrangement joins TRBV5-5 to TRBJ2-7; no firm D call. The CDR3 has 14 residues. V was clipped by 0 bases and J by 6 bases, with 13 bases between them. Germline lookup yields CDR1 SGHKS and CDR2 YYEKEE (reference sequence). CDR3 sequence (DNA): TGTGCCAGCAGCTTGGTGGCCGGGTATGGCGAGCAGTACTTC. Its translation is CASSLVAGYGEQYF. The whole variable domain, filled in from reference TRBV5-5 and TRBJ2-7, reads DAGVTQSPTHLIKTRGQQVTLRCSPISGHKSVSWYQQVLGQGPQFIFQYYEKEERGRGNFPDRFSARQFPNYSSELNVNALLLGDSALYLCASSLVAGYGEQYFGPGTRLTVT.

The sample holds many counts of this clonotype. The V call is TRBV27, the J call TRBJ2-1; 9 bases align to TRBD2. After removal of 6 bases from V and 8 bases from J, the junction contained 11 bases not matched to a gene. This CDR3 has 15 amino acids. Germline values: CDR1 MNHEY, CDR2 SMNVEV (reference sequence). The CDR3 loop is CASSPEGLAGYEQFF. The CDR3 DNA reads TGTGCCAGCAGCCCTGAGGGGCTAGCGGGATATGAGCAGTTCTTC.

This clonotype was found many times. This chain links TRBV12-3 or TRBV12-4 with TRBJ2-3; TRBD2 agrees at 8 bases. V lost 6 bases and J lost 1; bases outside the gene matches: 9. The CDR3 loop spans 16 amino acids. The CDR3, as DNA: TGTGCCAGCAGCCCCAGCGGGAGAGTCGGCACAGATACGCAGTATTTT. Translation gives CASSPSGRVGTDTQYF.

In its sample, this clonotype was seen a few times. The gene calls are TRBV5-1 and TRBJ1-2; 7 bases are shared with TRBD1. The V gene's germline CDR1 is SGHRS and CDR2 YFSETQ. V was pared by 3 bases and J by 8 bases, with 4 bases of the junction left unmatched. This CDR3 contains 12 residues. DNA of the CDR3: TGCGCCAGCAGCTACACAGGGGACGGCTACACCTTC. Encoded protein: CASSYTGDGYTF.

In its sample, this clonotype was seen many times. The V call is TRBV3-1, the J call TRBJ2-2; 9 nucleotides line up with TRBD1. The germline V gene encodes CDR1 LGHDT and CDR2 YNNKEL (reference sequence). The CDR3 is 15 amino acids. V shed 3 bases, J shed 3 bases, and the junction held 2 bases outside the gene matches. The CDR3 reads CASSHRTGDTGELFF. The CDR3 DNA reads TGTGCCAGCAGCCACCGGACAGGGGACACCGGGGAGCTGTTTTTT.

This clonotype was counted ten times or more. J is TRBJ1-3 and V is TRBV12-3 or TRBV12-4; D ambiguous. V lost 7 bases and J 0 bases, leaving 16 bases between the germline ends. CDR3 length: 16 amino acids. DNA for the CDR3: TGTGCCAGCAACCGGGGAGGGCAACGCTCTGGAAACACCATATATTTT. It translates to CASNRGGQRSGNTIYF.

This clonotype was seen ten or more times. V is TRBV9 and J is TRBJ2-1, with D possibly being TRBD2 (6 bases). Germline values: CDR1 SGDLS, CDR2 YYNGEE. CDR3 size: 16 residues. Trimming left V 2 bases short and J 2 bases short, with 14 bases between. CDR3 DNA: TGTGCCAGCAGCGTCCTCAAGGCGGGAACCTACAATGAGCAGTTCTTC. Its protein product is CASSVLKAGTYNEQFF.

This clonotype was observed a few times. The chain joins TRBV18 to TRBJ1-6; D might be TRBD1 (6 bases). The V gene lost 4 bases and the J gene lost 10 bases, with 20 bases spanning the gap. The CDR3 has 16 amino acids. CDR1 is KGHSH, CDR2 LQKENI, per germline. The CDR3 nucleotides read TGTGCCAGCTCACTTTTCGGATCGGGGGCTCAGTCACCCCTCCACTTT. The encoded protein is CASSLFGSGAQSPLHF.

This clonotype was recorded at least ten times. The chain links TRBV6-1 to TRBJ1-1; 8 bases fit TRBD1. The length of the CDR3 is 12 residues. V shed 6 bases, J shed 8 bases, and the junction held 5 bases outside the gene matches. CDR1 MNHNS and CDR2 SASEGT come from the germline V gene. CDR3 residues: CASRGGQGEAFF. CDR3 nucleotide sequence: TGTGCCAGCAGGGGAGGACAGGGAGAAGCTTTCTTT.

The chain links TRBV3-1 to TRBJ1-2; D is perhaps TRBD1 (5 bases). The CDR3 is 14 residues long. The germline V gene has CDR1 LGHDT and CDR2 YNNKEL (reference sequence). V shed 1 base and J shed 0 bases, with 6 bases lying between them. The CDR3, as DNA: TGTGCCAGCAGCCAAGGACAGTCTAACTATGGCTACACCTTC. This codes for CASSQGQSNYGYTF.

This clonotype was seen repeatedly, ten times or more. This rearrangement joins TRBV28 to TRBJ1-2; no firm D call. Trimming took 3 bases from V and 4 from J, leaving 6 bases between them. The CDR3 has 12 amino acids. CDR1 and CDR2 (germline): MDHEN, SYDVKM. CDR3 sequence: CASSFRTYGYTF. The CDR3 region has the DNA TGTGCCAGCAGTTTCAGGACCTATGGCTACACCTTC.

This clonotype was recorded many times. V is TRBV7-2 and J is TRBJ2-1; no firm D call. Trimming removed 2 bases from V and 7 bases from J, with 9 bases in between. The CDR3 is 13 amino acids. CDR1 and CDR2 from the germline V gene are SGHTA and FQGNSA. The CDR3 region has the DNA TGTGCCAGCAGCTTACCTAACACTAATGAGCAGTTCTTC. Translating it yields CASSLPNTNEQFF.

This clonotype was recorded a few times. This CDR3 is CASSADRLQCQETQYF. Written as DNA, the CDR3 is TGTGCCAGCAGTGCGGACAGGCTCCAGTGCCAAGAGACCCAGTACTTC. The chain combines TRBV25-1 with TRBJ2-5; 7 nucleotides match TRBD1. The CDR3 has 16 residues. After removal of 4 bases from V and 1 base from J, the junction contained 9 bases not matched to a gene. Germline V lookup: CDR1 MGHDK, CDR2 SYGVNS. The full variable domain, rest sourced from reference TRBV25-1 and TRBJ2-5, is EADIYQTPRYLVIGTGKKITLECSQTMGHDKMYWYQQDPGMELHLIHYSYGVNSTEKGDLSSESTVSRIRTEHFPLTLESARPSHTSQYLCASSADRLQCQETQYFGPGTRLLVL.

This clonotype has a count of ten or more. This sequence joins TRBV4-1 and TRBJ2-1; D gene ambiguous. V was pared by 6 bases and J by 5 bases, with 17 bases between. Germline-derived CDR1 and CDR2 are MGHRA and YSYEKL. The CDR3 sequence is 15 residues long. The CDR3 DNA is TGCGCCAGCAGTCTCCTGGGGTTAGCCAACAATGAGCAGTTCTTC. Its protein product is CASSLLGLANNEQFF.

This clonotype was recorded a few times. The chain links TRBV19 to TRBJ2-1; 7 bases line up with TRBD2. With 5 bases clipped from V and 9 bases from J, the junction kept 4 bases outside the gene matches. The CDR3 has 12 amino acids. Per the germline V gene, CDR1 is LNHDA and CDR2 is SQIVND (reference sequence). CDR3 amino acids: CASSSPGGEQFF. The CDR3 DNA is TGTGCCAGTAGTTCACCGGGAGGTGAGCAGTTCTTC.

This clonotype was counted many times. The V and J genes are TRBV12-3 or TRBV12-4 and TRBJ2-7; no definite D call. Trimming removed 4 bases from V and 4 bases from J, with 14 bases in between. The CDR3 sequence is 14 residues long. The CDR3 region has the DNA TGTGCCAGCAGTTCCACGACAACCGCGTACGAGCAGTACTTC. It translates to CASSSTTTAYEQYF.

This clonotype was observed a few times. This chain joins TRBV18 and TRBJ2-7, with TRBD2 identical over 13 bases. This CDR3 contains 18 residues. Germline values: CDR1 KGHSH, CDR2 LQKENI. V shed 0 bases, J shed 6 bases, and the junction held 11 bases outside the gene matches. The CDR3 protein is CASSPPPSTSGRAGEQYF. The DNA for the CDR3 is TGTGCCAGCTCACCACCTCCCAGTACTAGCGGGAGGGCGGGCGAGCAGTACTTC.

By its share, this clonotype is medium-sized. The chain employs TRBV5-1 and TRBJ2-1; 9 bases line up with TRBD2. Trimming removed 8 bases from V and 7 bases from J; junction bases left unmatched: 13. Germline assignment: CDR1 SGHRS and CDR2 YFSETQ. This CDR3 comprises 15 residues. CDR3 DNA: TGCGCCAGGATCAGTGCGGGAGGGATAGGGAATGAGCAGTTCTTC. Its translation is CARISAGGIGNEQFF.

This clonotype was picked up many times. CDR3 protein: CASSFLGDPYEQYF. CDR3 coding DNA: TGCGCCAGCAGCTTTCTAGGGGATCCCTACGAGCAGTACTTC. V usage is TRBV5-1 and J usage is TRBJ2-7; tentative D call: TRBD1 (5 bases). This CDR3 is built from 14 residues. Trimming took off 2 bases at V and 2 bases at J, with 11 bases between the two ends. From germline, CDR1 is SGHRS and CDR2 YFSETQ.

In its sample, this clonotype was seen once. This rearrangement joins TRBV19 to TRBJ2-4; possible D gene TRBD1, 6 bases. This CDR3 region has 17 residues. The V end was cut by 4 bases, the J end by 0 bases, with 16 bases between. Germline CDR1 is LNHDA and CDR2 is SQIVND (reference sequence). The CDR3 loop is CASSTIDRSGAKNIQYF. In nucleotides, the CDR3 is TGTGCCAGTAGTACCATCGACAGGTCGGGAGCCAAAAACATTCAGTACTTC.

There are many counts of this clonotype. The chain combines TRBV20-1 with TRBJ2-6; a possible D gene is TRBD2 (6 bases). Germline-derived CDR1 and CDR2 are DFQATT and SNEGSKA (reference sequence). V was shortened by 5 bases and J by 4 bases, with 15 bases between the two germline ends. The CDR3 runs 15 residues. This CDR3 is CSALSGGSGANVLTF. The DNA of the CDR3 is TGCAGTGCTTTAAGCGGAGGGAGCGGGGCCAACGTCCTGACTTTC.

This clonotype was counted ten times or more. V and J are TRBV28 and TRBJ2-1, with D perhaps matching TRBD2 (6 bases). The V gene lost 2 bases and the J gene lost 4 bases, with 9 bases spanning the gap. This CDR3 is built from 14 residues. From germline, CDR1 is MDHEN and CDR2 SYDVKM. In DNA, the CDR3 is TGTGCCAGCAGTTTACGACGGGGGTACAATGAGCAGTTCTTC. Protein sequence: CASSLRRGYNEQFF.

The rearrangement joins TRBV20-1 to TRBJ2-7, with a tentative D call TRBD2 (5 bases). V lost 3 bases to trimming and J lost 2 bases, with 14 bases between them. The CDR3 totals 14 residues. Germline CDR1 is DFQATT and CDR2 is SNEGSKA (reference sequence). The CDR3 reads CSASSGILTYEQYF. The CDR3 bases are TGCAGTGCTAGCTCCGGGATCCTAACCTACGAGCAGTACTTC.